A single T cell receptor beta chain is shown here with its context. Antigen: not known. This sample was included in a study of shared clonotypes between healthy human individuals. The wider study: Donors consisted of two women and three men between 18 and 49. The study, taken as a whole, reports: Only blood samples were collected, and tissue repertoires likely differ.

It was across several immunoSEQ plates that each subset's genomic DNA was evenly split. Original analysis: Junction-only immunoSEQ sequences carried no quality scores, so filtering differed. Data came from immunoSEQ multiplex PCR; TCRdb stores just in-frame clones and leaves some out. V, J and clone size are taken as reported in that table, and D and trimming were inferred from the DNA itself. The table includes 450,000 to 500,000 clones, roughly 80% detected once. Sample: PBMCs. This receptor was identified in a woman in her thirties or forties in good health. Some clones in this sample may be carry-over from other donors' samples.

Here the CDR3 DNA reads TGTGCCAGCTCACAATCGACAGGGGGTATGGACATTCAGTACTTC. Translated: CASSQSTGGMDIQYF. The J gene is TRBJ2-4, the V gene TRBV18, with 9 bases that match TRBD1. The CDR3 sequence is 15 residues long. After removal of 4 bases from V and 8 bases from J, the junction contained 9 bases not matched to a gene. Per the germline V gene, CDR1 is KGHSH and CDR2 is LQKENI.